Following are 23 T cell receptor beta chains from one sample sequenced in a study of CD4 T cells in relation to SARS-CoV-2 and coronaviruses. Assay used: immunoSEQ multiplex PCR; TCRdb lists only in-frame clones, some missing. The sample shows 20,000 to 25,000 clones, around 82% of them seen only once. These receptors are not linked to any known antigen. The unexposed donors gave CD4+ T cells in about 2011-2019, prior to COVID-19. The cells were cultured for around ten days before CD4+ T cells were isolated. Sequences were obtained from CD4+ T cells from PBMCs, cultured in vitro. These receptors came from a human donor in good health.

The gene calls are TRBV27 and TRBJ1-2; no clear D. Germline V gene data show CDR1 as MNHEY and CDR2 as SMNVEV (reference sequence). The V end lost 4 bases, the J end lost 2 bases, and 11 bases lay between the germline ends. The CDR3 length is 14 residues. The CDR3 DNA reads as TGTGCCAGCAGTTCGAGGACGGTGAACTATGGCTACACCTTC. Translation: CASSSRTVNYGYTF.

In this sample, this clone turned up a few times. The chain couples TRBV4-1 to TRBJ1-2; no firm D call. This CDR3 is 14 amino acids long. Trimming took off 1 base at V and 4 bases at J, with 10 bases between the two ends. CDR1 MGHRA and CDR2 YSYEKL come from the germline V gene. CDR3 in amino acids: CASSQVVTVYGYTF. Here the CDR3 DNA reads TGCGCCAGCAGCCAAGTAGTAACGGTCTATGGCTACACCTTC.

This clone is a singleton in its sample. The chain recombines TRBV5-1 with TRBJ2-3; D possibly matches TRBD1 or TRBD2 (5 bases each). The CDR3 covers 14 residues. CDR1 and CDR2 (germline): SGHRS, YFSETQ. Deletions cut 2 bases from V and 6 bases from J, with 13 bases between. The CDR3 nucleotides are TGCGCCAGCAGCTTCCGGGGACCTGGGGATACGCAGTATTTT. It codes for CASSFRGPGDTQYF.

The chain couples TRBV3-1 (or the pseudogene TRBV3-2) to TRBJ2-3; 9 bases agree with TRBD2. Germline V CDR1 and CDR2: LGHDT, YNNKEL (reference sequence). J lost 2 bases, V lost 3 bases, and 6 bases had no gene match. The CDR3 is 16 amino acids. CDR3 sequence reads: CASSHASGTTTDTQYF. CDR3 DNA: TGTGCCAGCAGCCACGCTAGCGGGACAACCACAGATACGCAGTATTTT.

The chain recombines TRBV24-1 with TRBJ2-7, with D perhaps given as TRBD1 or TRBD2 (5 bases each). The CDR3 extends over 14 amino acids. The V gene lost 4 bases and the J gene lost 6 bases, with 15 bases spanning the gap. Germline CDR1 KGHDR, CDR2 SFDVKD. The CDR3 region has the DNA TGTGCCACCAGTGACCCTATGGGGGATTCCGAGCAGTACTTC. Its protein product is CATSDPMGDSEQYF.

This chain connects TRBV10-1 to TRBJ2-7; 13 nucleotides agree with TRBD2. This CDR3 is 20 amino acids long. The V gene's germline CDR1 is WNHNN and CDR2 SYGVQD (reference sequence). With V trimmed by 3 bases and J by 7 bases, 21 bases remained unmatched. DNA of the CDR3: TGCGCCAGCAGTGATCACAAACCAGGACTAGCGGGAGATGGTACGGAAGAGCAGTACTTC. It encodes CASSDHKPGLAGDGTEEQYF.

The chain carries TRBV19 and TRBJ1-2; D remains unclear. Germline V gives CDR1 LNHDA, CDR2 SQIVND (reference sequence). CDR3 length equals 13 residues. Trimming removed 0 bases at V and 9 bases at J, with 11 bases between. The CDR3 loop is CASSIDRVGSYTF. The CDR3 bases are TGTGCCAGTAGTATAGATAGGGTTGGCAGCTACACCTTC.

The chain employs TRBV19 and TRBJ1-5; 8 bases align to TRBD1. Germline CDR1 and CDR2: LNHDA and SQIVND (reference sequence). V shed 7 bases and J 5 bases; nucleotides not matched to a gene: 7. This CDR3 region has 14 residues. CDR3 sequence: CASTPGQADQPQHF. The CDR3, as DNA: TGTGCCAGTACTCCGGGACAGGCCGATCAGCCCCAGCATTTT. Full variable domain (outside the CDR3, taken from reference TRBV19 and TRBJ1-5): DGGITQSPKYLFRKEGQNVTLSCEQNLNHDAMYWYRQDPGQGLRLIYYSQIVNDFQKGDIAEGYSVSREKKESFPLTVTSAQKNPTAFYLCASTPGQADQPQHFGDGTRLSIL.

This clone was detected only a few times. V is TRBV19 and J is TRBJ2-7; no clear D. This CDR3 is 13 amino acids long. Germline CDR1 LNHDA, CDR2 SQIVND (reference sequence). V was pared by 3 bases and J by 0 bases, with 6 bases between. The CDR3 sequence: CASSMMGSYEQYF. The CDR3 nucleotides read TGTGCCAGTAGTATGATGGGCTCCTACGAGCAGTACTTC.

The sample holds a few counts of this clone. The rearrangement joins TRBV5-1 to TRBJ2-7; D call uncertain. Trimming cost V 1 base and J 0 bases, with 11 bases left between them. The CDR3 is made up of 15 amino acids. CDR1 is SGHRS and CDR2 is YFSETQ in the germline V gene. The CDR3 spells CASSLKGLSSYEQYF. As DNA, the CDR3 is TGCGCCAGCAGCTTGAAAGGTCTTAGCTCCTACGAGCAGTACTTC.

The J gene is TRBJ1-5, the V gene TRBV5-6; unclear D gene. V lost 2 bases and J lost 1, with 4 bases in between. There are 13 residues in the CDR3. Germline CDR1 reads SGHDT; CDR2 reads YYEEEE. CDR3 amino acids: CASSLESNQPQHF. The CDR3 coding sequence is TGTGCCAGCAGCTTAGAAAGCAATCAGCCCCAGCATTTT.

The rearrangement joins TRBV5-1 to TRBJ2-1; 7 bases line up with TRBD2. J was trimmed by 10 bases and V by 0 bases; bases with no gene match: 7. Germline CDR1 is SGHRS and CDR2 is YFSETQ. The CDR3 spans 14 residues. CDR3 residues: CASSLAGGRQEQFF. CDR3 nucleotide sequence: TGCGCCAGCAGCTTGGCCGGCGGGAGACAAGAGCAGTTCTTC.

The chain employs TRBV6-5 and TRBJ1-5; a weak D match, TRBD1 (5 bases). Trimming took off 5 bases at V and 1 base at J, with 9 bases between the two ends. This CDR3 comprises 14 residues. Germline V lookup: CDR1 MNHEY, CDR2 SVGAGI. The DNA for the CDR3 is TGTGCCAGCAGTCAGGGAAGAAGCAATCAGCCCCAGCATTTT. This encodes CASSQGRSNQPQHF.

Only one count was recorded for this clone. V and J are TRBV9 and TRBJ2-1, with D uncertain. Germline V CDR1 and CDR2: SGDLS, YYNGEE. V was clipped by 4 bases and J by 6 bases, with 14 bases between them. The CDR3 covers 14 residues. CDR3 DNA: TGTGCCAGCAGCTCCCGAGTTGATAGCAATGAGCAGTTCTTC. Amino acid sequence: CASSSRVDSNEQFF.

This chain uses TRBV19 with TRBJ2-7, with D perhaps matching TRBD1 (5 bases). CDR1 and CDR2 (germline): LNHDA, SQIVND (reference sequence). The CDR3 length is 15 residues. V was shortened by 5 bases and J by 2 bases, with 16 bases between the two germline ends. CDR3 sequence: CASSSTASTPYEQYF. Written as DNA, the CDR3 is TGTGCCAGTAGTTCGACAGCCTCAACCCCCTACGAGCAGTACTTC.

The chain carries TRBV5-1 and TRBJ2-3; 9 positions match TRBD1. Losses at the gene ends were 1 base for V and 2 bases for J; bases not matched to a gene: 8. The length of the CDR3 is 17 residues. Germline V lookup: CDR1 SGHRS, CDR2 YFSETQ. The CDR3 loop is CASSLLRDRAATDTQYF. The CDR3 DNA is TGCGCCAGCAGCTTGCTACGGGACAGGGCGGCCACAGATACGCAGTATTTT.

This clone was seen a handful of times. The V gene is TRBV5-1, the J gene TRBJ2-1, with 7 bases fitting TRBD1. V lost 3 bases to trimming and J lost 3 bases; unmatched junction nucleotides: 6. This CDR3 is 15 amino acids long. In germline, CDR1 is SGHRS, CDR2 YFSETQ. CDR3 bases: TGCGCCAGCAGCTCGGAGACAGGGCTCTACAATGAGCAGTTCTTC. It codes for CASSSETGLYNEQFF.

Points on this clone: The same CDR3 arises from other DNA sequences in this sample as well. The chain has TRBV11-2 and TRBJ2-7, with 9 bases identical to TRBD2. CDR3 length equals 15 residues. V gave up 4 bases and J gave up 2 bases; unmatched junction bases: 6. Germline V gene data show CDR1 as SGHAT and CDR2 as FQNNGV. This CDR3 reads CASSSLAGGPYEQYF. In DNA form, the CDR3 reads TGTGCCAGCAGCTCCTTGGCGGGAGGGCCCTACGAGCAGTACTTC.

The gene calls are TRBV5-4 and TRBJ2-5, with 11 bases lining up with TRBD2. The germline V gene encodes CDR1 SGHNT and CDR2 YYREEE (reference sequence). V trimming: 2 bases; J trimming: 5 bases; junction bases outside the gene matches: 5. The CDR3 is 15 amino acids. The CDR3 sequence is CASSFLAGGGETQYF. The CDR3 DNA follows: TGTGCCAGCAGCTTCCTAGCGGGAGGTGGGGAGACCCAGTACTTC.

The chain carries TRBV9 and TRBJ1-1, with D maybe TRBD1 (5 bases). Germline V CDR1 and CDR2: SGDLS, YYNGEE. Trimming shortened V by 0 bases and J by 4 bases, and 10 bases separated the two germline ends. CDR3 length equals 14 residues. The CDR3 is CASSVAGFFTEAFF. The DNA of the CDR3 is TGTGCCAGCAGCGTAGCAGGGTTCTTCACTGAAGCTTTCTTT.

This clone showed up just a few times. This sequence joins TRBV10-3 and TRBJ1-1, with unresolved D. CDR1 and CDR2 (germline): ENHRY, SYGVKD. This CDR3 is built from 13 residues. Between the trimmed V and J ends, which lost 11 bases and 0 bases, there was a span of 13 bases. The chain's CDR3 is CAAGREMNTEAFF. The CDR3 DNA reads TGTGCCGCCGGACGGGAAATGAACACTGAAGCTTTCTTT.

The chain is built from TRBV30 and TRBJ1-6, with D possibly being TRBD1 (6 bases). Trimming pared 2 bases from V and 9 bases from J, leaving 14 bases between. The CDR3 is 14 residues long. The germline V gene has CDR1 GTSNPN and CDR2 SVGIG (reference sequence). This chain's CDR3 is CAWSLVGGGSPLHF. The CDR3 DNA is TGTGCCTGGAGTCTAGTAGGGGGTGGTTCACCCCTCCACTTT.

This clone was seen only once. This chain links TRBV5-1 with TRBJ2-3; 12 bases are a match to TRBD2. There are 16 residues in the CDR3. The ends lost 3 bases at V and 3 bases at J; junction bases unmatched: 5. In germline, CDR1 is SGHRS, CDR2 YFSETQ. This CDR3 is CASSSATSGGTDTQYF. CDR3 nucleotides: TGCGCCAGCAGCTCCGCCACTAGCGGGGGGACAGATACGCAGTATTTT.